What follows are 22 T cell receptor beta chains derived from one specimen sequenced in a study of blood T cell repertoires in COVID-19. TCRdb keeps only in-frame clones here, not all; method: immunoSEQ multiplex PCR. Here the sample spans 45,000 to 60,000 clones, 75% to 90% being singletons. Material for sequencing was peripheral blood. Receptors were obtained from a man aged 55 to 70 with acute or convalescent COVID-19.

In its sample, this clone was seen a few times. The chain recombines TRBV5-4 with TRBJ1-5, with D maybe TRBD1 (5 bases). The V end lost 2 bases, the J end lost 6 bases, and 9 bases lay between the germline ends. Germline CDR1 is SGHNT and CDR2 is YYREEE (reference sequence). The CDR3 contains 13 residues. The CDR3 loop is CASSFDGGQPQHF. CDR3 in DNA: TGTGCCAGCAGCTTCGACGGGGGTCAGCCCCAGCATTTT.

The rearrangement links TRBV28 to TRBJ2-7; 8 bases map to TRBD1. Germline values: CDR1 MDHEN, CDR2 SYDVKM. This CDR3 is 15 amino acids long. J lost 2 bases, V lost 5 bases, and 8 bases had no gene match. Here the CDR3 reads CASSPGTGLAYEQYF. DNA of the CDR3: TGTGCCAGCAGTCCGGGGACAGGCCTAGCCTACGAGCAGTACTTC.

V and J are TRBV7-9 and TRBJ2-5, with 9 bases identical to TRBD1. The CDR3 runs 15 residues. Germline V gives CDR1 SEHNR, CDR2 FQNEAQ (reference sequence). V shed 5 bases and J 4 bases; nucleotides not matched to a gene: 8. CDR3 sequence (DNA): TGTGCCAGCAGCCGGCGGACAGGGGCTCGAGAGACCCAGTACTTC. It codes for CASSRRTGARETQYF.

The chain uses TRBV6-6 and TRBJ2-1; D not resolved. CDR3 length: 13 residues. CDR1 and CDR2 from the germline V gene are MNHNY and SVGAGI (reference sequence). V gave up 5 bases and J gave up 0 bases, with 5 bases separating them. CDR3 nucleotides: TGTGCCAGCAGTCAGCCCTCCTACAATGAGCAGTTCTTC. Translated: CASSQPSYNEQFF.

This chain joins TRBV7-2 and TRBJ1-2; a weak D match, TRBD1 (6 bases). CDR3 size: 14 residues. V shed 5 bases and J shed 2 bases, with 12 bases lying between them. The germline V gene encodes CDR1 SGHTA and CDR2 FQGNSA. The CDR3: CASSHPTGNYGYTF. CDR3 DNA: TGTGCCAGCAGCCACCCTACAGGGAACTATGGCTACACCTTC.

This sequence joins TRBV7-9 and TRBJ1-3, with 7 bases that match TRBD1. Looked up from germline, CDR1 is SEHNR and CDR2 is FQNEAQ (reference sequence). V trimming: 1 base; J trimming: 0 bases; junction bases outside the gene matches: 9. The CDR3 runs 18 residues. The CDR3 nucleotides read TGTGCCAGCAGCTTAGGGACAGGCCACTATAGCTCTGGAAACACCATATATTTT. Translated: CASSLGTGHYSSGNTIYF. Looking up the rest from reference TRBV7-9 and TRBJ1-3 gives the full variable domain: DTGVSQNPRHKITKRGQNVTFRCDPISEHNRLYWYRQTLGQGPEFLTYFQNEAQLEKSRLLSDRFSAERPKGSFSTLEIQRTEQGDSAMYLCASSLGTGHYSSGNTIYFGEGSWLTVV.

The rearrangement uses TRBV6-5 and TRBJ2-2; D ambiguous. CDR3 length equals 14 residues. V lost 8 bases and J lost 0, with 10 bases in between. Germline V gene lookup returns CDR1 MNHEY and CDR2 SVGAGI. The CDR3 loop reads CASGSRPNTGELFF. CDR3 in DNA: TGTGCCAGCGGGTCCAGGCCGAACACCGGGGAGCTGTTTTTT.

This chain links TRBV28 with TRBJ2-1, with TRBD1 as a possible D gene (5 bases). V was trimmed by 5 bases and J by 9 bases, leaving 11 bases between them. The CDR3 contains 12 residues. Germline CDR1 MDHEN, CDR2 SYDVKM. The DNA for the CDR3 is TGTGCCAGCAGTCGGGTTACAGGTGAGCAGTTCTTC. Translated, it gives CASSRVTGEQFF.

The chain joins TRBV2 to TRBJ2-7, with 8 bases matching TRBD1. V gave up 0 bases and J gave up 4 bases; unmatched junction bases: 5. The CDR3 loop spans 15 amino acids. Germline V gives CDR1 SNHLY, CDR2 FYNNEI. CDR3 sequence (DNA): TGTGCCAGCAGTGAAGCGTTGCAGGGGGCGTACGAGCAGTACTTC. It encodes CASSEALQGAYEQYF.

The V gene is TRBV18, the J gene TRBJ2-7; D may be TRBD1 (5 bases). The CDR3 is 12 residues long. CDR1 and CDR2 (germline): KGHSH, LQKENI. V lost 3 bases and J lost 10, with 13 bases in between. The CDR3, as DNA: TGTGCCAGCTCACCCGGGCAGGGCTCTCAGTACTTC. Residues: CASSPGQGSQYF.

The table lists this clone with a few counts. The V and J genes are TRBV7-9 and TRBJ1-2; possible D gene TRBD1, 6 bases. V lost 0 bases to trimming and J lost 6 bases, with 8 bases between them. Germline V gives CDR1 SEHNR, CDR2 FQNEAQ (reference sequence). CDR3 length equals 13 residues. The CDR3 reads CASSLAGGHGYTF. In DNA, the CDR3 is TGTGCCAGCAGCTTAGCTGGGGGCCATGGCTACACCTTC.

The chain uses TRBV15 and TRBJ1-4; D is undetermined. The CDR3 loop spans 17 amino acids. V shed 5 bases and J shed 4 bases, with 20 bases lying between them. Germline V gene data show CDR1 as LNHNV and CDR2 as YYDKDF (reference sequence). CDR3 bases: TGTGCCACCAGCGGGCCGCGCCTCACCGTCTATAATGAAAAACTGTTTTTT. It codes for CATSGPRLTVYNEKLFF.

The chain links TRBV19 to TRBJ2-2; D perhaps matches TRBD2 (5 bases). This CDR3 contains 18 residues. The germline V gene has CDR1 LNHDA and CDR2 SQIVND (reference sequence). The germline V and J ends were trimmed by 10 bases and 1 base, with 25 bases remaining between them. DNA of the CDR3: TGTGCCACCGCCCCGGGGTCGGGAAAGGTGGGGAACACCGGGGAGCTGTTTTTT. It codes for CATAPGSGKVGNTGELFF.

The chain has TRBV11-2 and TRBJ2-1, with TRBD2 matching over 8 bases. The CDR3 runs to 14 residues. V shed 6 bases and J 4 bases; nucleotides not matched to a gene: 5. Germline V gene lookup returns CDR1 SGHAT and CDR2 FQNNGV. CDR3 sequence: CASSRLAGYNEQFF. CDR3 in DNA: TGTGCCAGCAGTCGATTAGCGGGATACAATGAGCAGTTCTTC. The variable domain in full, with the rest retrieved from reference TRBV11-2 and TRBJ2-1, is EAGVAQSPRYKIIEKRQSVAFWCNPISGHATLYWYQQILGQGPKLLIQFQNNGVVDDSQLPKDRFSAERLKGVDSTLKIQPAKLEDSAVYLCASSRLAGYNEQFFGPGTRLTVL.

The rearrangement joins TRBV6-2 or TRBV6-3 to TRBJ1-4; no clear D. Trimming left V 3 bases short and J 5 bases short, with 10 bases between. The CDR3 has 14 residues. Germline V gene lookup returns CDR1 MNHEY and CDR2 SVGEGT. CDR3 sequence: CASSYSRVNEKLFF. The CDR3 nucleotides read TGTGCCAGCAGTTATTCGAGGGTGAATGAAAAACTGTTTTTT.

The genes are TRBV19 and TRBJ2-6; a possible D gene is TRBD1 (6 bases). The CDR3 covers 17 residues. Per the germline V gene, CDR1 is LNHDA and CDR2 is SQIVND (reference sequence). V was clipped by 5 bases and J by 0 bases, with 14 bases between them. CDR3: CASSLGTPLSGANVLTF. CDR3 nucleotides: TGTGCCAGTAGTCTAGGGACACCGCTCTCTGGGGCCAACGTCCTGACTTTC.

The genes are TRBV6-2 or TRBV6-3 and TRBJ1-5; D gene ambiguous. Germline lookup yields CDR1 MNHEY and CDR2 SVGEGT. The CDR3 has 13 residues. V gave up 6 bases and J gave up 6 bases, with 12 bases separating them. The CDR3 DNA reads as TGTGCCAGCAGCCCCTCGGTCCTTCAGCCCCAGCATTTT. Protein product: CASSPSVLQPQHF.

The chain recombines TRBV7-8 with TRBJ2-3; D perhaps matches TRBD2 (6 bases). Germline V gene data show CDR1 as SGHVS and CDR2 as FQNEAQ. The CDR3 has 17 residues. V was clipped by 6 bases and J by 4 bases, with 23 bases between them. The CDR3 is CASRPHTSLPTPDTQYF. CDR3 sequence (DNA): TGTGCCAGCAGGCCCCATACTAGCCTTCCTACCCCAGATACGCAGTATTTT.

The chain carries TRBV7-9 and TRBJ2-1; 7 bases agree with TRBD2. The CDR3 has 13 residues. V shed 0 bases and J 7 bases; nucleotides not matched to a gene: 0. Germline lookup yields CDR1 SEHNR and CDR2 FQNEAQ (reference sequence). CDR3 in amino acids: CASSLAGGNEQFF. In nucleotides, the CDR3 is TGTGCCAGCAGCTTAGCGGGAGGGAATGAGCAGTTCTTC.

The CDR3 sequence: CASSTGTGDTGELFF. The CDR3 DNA reads as TGTGCCAGCAGCACCGGGACAGGGGACACCGGGGAGCTGTTTTTT. V and J are TRBV11-3 and TRBJ2-2, with TRBD1 matching over 10 bases. CDR1 SGHNT and CDR2 YENEEA come from the germline V gene. V trimming: 5 bases; J trimming: 3 bases; junction bases outside the gene matches: 3. The CDR3 runs to 15 residues. Together with reference TRBV11-3 and TRBJ2-2, the CDR3 gives the full variable domain: EAGVVQSPRYKIIEKKQPVAFWCNPISGHNTLYWYLQNLGQGPELLIRYENEEAVDDSQLPKDRFSAERLKGVDSTLKIQPAELGDSAVYLCASSTGTGDTGELFFGEGSRLTVL.

V gene TRBV28 combines with J gene TRBJ2-3; unclear D gene. Germline-derived CDR1 and CDR2 are MDHEN and SYDVKM. CDR3 length: 11 amino acids. Trimming took off 7 bases at V and 8 bases at J, with 10 bases between the two ends. Here the CDR3 DNA reads TGTGCCAGCAATAATGGCCTTACGCAGTATTTT. It specifies CASNNGLTQYF.

The chain uses TRBV4-1 and TRBJ1-5, with D possibly being TRBD1 (6 bases). The CDR3 runs 15 residues. Trimming removed 0 bases at V and 2 bases at J, with 8 bases between. Germline CDR1 and CDR2: MGHRA and YSYEKL. CDR3 sequence: CASSQDPGGNQPQHF. Written as DNA, the CDR3 is TGCGCCAGCAGCCAAGATCCAGGGGGCAATCAGCCCCAGCATTTT.